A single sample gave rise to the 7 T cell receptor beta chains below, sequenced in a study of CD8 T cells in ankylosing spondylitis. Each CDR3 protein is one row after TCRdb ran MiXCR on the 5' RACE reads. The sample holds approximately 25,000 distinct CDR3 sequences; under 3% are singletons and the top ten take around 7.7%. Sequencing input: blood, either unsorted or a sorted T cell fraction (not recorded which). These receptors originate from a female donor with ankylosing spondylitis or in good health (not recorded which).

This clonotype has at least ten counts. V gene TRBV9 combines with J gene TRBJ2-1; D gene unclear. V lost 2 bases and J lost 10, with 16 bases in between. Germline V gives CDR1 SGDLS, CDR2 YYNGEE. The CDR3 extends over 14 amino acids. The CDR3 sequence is CASSVEPSTLEQFF. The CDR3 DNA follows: TGTGCCAGCAGCGTCGAACCGTCCACCTTAGAGCAGTTCTTC.

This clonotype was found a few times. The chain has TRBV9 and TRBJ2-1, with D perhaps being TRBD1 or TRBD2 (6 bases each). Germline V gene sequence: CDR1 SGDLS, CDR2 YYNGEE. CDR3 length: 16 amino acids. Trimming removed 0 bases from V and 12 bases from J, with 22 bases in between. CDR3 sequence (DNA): TGTGCCAGCAGCGTAGTTGCTGCTGCTGGGGGGCATGGGCAGTTCTTC. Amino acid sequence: CASSVVAAAGGHGQFF.

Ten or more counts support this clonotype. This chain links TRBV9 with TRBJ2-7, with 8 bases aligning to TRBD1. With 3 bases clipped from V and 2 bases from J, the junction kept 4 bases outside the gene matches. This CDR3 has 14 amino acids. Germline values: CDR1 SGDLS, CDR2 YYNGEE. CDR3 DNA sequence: TGTGCCAGCAGCGCCCCGGGACAGGCCTACGAGCAGTACTTC. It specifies CASSAPGQAYEQYF.

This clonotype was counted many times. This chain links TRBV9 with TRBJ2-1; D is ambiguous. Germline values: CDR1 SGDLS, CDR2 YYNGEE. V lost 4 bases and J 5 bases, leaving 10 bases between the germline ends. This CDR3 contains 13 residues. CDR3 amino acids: CASSLSLDNEQFF. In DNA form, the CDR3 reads TGTGCCAGCAGCCTCAGCCTAGACAATGAGCAGTTCTTC. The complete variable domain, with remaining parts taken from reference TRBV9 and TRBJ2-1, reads DSGVTQTPKHLITATGQRVTLRCSPRSGDLSVYWYQQSLDQGLQFLIQYYNGEERAKGNILERFSAQQFPDLHSELNLSSLELGDSALYFCASSLSLDNEQFFGPGTRLTVL.

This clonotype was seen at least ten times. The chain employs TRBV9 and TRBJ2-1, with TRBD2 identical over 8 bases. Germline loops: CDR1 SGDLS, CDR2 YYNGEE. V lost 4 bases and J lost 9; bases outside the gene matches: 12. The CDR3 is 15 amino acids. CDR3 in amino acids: CASSPGGLGGGEQFF. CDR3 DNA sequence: TGTGCCAGCAGCCCTGGGGGACTAGGCGGGGGTGAGCAGTTCTTC.

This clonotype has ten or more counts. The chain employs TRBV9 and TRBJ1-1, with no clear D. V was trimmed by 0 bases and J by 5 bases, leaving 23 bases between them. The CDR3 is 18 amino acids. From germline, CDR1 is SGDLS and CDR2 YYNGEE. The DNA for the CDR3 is TGTGCCAGCAGCGTAGCCGAGCGTATCGGACTACAAGGAACTGAAGCTTTCTTT. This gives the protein CASSVAERIGLQGTEAFF.

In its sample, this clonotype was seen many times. The chain's CDR3 is CASSAVGGNYEQYF. CDR3 bases: TGTGCCAGCAGCGCCGTGGGCGGGAACTACGAGCAGTACTTC. The chain uses TRBV9 and TRBJ2-7; maybe TRBD2 (6 bases). Germline V gives CDR1 SGDLS, CDR2 YYNGEE. With 3 bases removed from V and 3 bases from J, the gap between germline ends came to 13 bases. This CDR3 comprises 14 residues. Full variable domain (missing parts from reference TRBV9 and TRBJ2-7): DSGVTQTPKHLITATGQRVTLRCSPRSGDLSVYWYQQSLDQGLQFLIQYYNGEERAKGNILERFSAQQFPDLHSELNLSSLELGDSALYFCASSAVGGNYEQYFGPGTRLTVT.